Shown below are 12 T cell receptor beta chains from a single sample sequenced in a study of long-term antiretroviral therapy in people with HIV. The assay, immunoSEQ v3.0, was run at survey level. Clones were sequenced by immunoSEQ multiplex PCR, and TCRdb holds only the in-frame ones, with some missing. The sample includes around 38,000 clones, approximately 94% of them seen just once. The input for sequencing was unsorted PBMCs, taken almost 9.5 years after starting antiretroviral therapy. The receptors originated from a man between 25 and 39 years old with HIV.

The chain has TRBV6-1 and TRBJ1-3, with D tentatively TRBD1 (5 bases). V lost 6 bases and J lost 8, with 17 bases in between. CDR3 length: 14 residues. Germline CDR1 reads MNHNS; CDR2 reads SASEGT. The CDR3 reads CASRERQNRDTIYF. DNA for the CDR3: TGTGCCAGCAGGGAGAGACAGAATCGGGACACCATATATTTT.

The J gene is TRBJ1-4, the V gene TRBV2; perhaps TRBD1 as D (5 bases). The germline V gene has CDR1 SNHLY and CDR2 FYNNEI. V was clipped by 2 bases and J by 8 bases, with 12 bases between them. The CDR3 consists of 14 residues. CDR3 residues: CASSETQGQEKLFF. The CDR3 coding sequence is TGTGCCAGCAGTGAAACTCAAGGACAAGAAAAACTGTTTTTT.

The rearrangement uses TRBV5-5 and TRBJ1-5; D remains ambiguous. Germline V lookup: CDR1 SGHKS, CDR2 YYEKEE (reference sequence). This CDR3 region has 15 residues. Trimming shortened V by 4 bases and J by 3 bases, and 14 bases separated the two germline ends. CDR3 sequence (DNA): TGTGCCAGCAGCCCCGGGGTCCGCTACAATCAGCCCCAGCATTTT. Translation: CASSPGVRYNQPQHF.

The chain carries TRBV6-5 and TRBJ2-1, with D perhaps matching TRBD1 (6 bases). Germline CDR1 is MNHEY and CDR2 is SVGAGI. The CDR3 is 13 amino acids. V lost 5 bases and J 7 bases, leaving 12 bases between the germline ends. DNA of the CDR3: TGTGCCAGCAGTGGGGACATAGGAAATGAGCAGTTCTTC. Encoded protein: CASSGDIGNEQFF.

J is TRBJ2-5 and V is TRBV19, with unresolved D. Trimming took off 6 bases at V and 5 bases at J, with 19 bases between the two ends. Germline values: CDR1 LNHDA, CDR2 SQIVND (reference sequence). This CDR3 contains 15 residues. As DNA, the CDR3 is TGTGCCAGTAGCCCCCAGGCGGCCAGATGGGAGACCCAGTACTTC. Amino acids: CASSPQAARWETQYF.

The rearrangement links TRBV28 to TRBJ1-5; D is ambiguous. Trimming cost V 5 bases and J 5 bases, with 10 bases left between them. The CDR3 contains 13 residues. Germline values: CDR1 MDHEN, CDR2 SYDVKM. The DNA of the CDR3 is TGTGCCAGCAGTCAACAGTGGGATCAGCCCCAGCATTTT. Protein: CASSQQWDQPQHF.

The genes are TRBV10-3 and TRBJ1-6; D remains ambiguous. The CDR3 is 14 amino acids. Deletions cut 6 bases from V and 8 bases from J, with 14 bases between. CDR1 and CDR2 from the germline V gene are ENHRY and SYGVKD. The CDR3 DNA is TGTGCCATCAGCCCATCCGGCTCAGATTCACCCCTCCACTTT. Amino acids: CAISPSGSDSPLHF.

The chain has TRBV6-5 and TRBJ1-6; D is ambiguous. This CDR3 region has 16 residues. V lost 2 bases to trimming and J lost 2 bases, with 10 bases between them. The germline V gene has CDR1 MNHEY and CDR2 SVGAGI. As DNA, the CDR3 is TGTGCCAGCAGTTACGCCAGTAGGCCCTATAATTCACCCCTCCACTTT. This sequence encodes CASSYASRPYNSPLHF.

The rearrangement joins TRBV6-1 to TRBJ1-6, with 9 bases aligning to TRBD1. The CDR3 consists of 14 residues. Germline CDR1 is MNHNS and CDR2 is SASEGT. J was trimmed by 9 bases and V by 7 bases; bases with no gene match: 7. CDR3 nucleotides: TGTGCCAGCACCCGGACAGGGGAGGGTTCACCCCTCCACTTT. Translating it yields CASTRTGEGSPLHF.

The chain recombines TRBV5-4 with TRBJ2-2; no definite D call. Between the trimmed V and J ends, which lost 0 bases and 5 bases, there was a span of 5 bases. This CDR3 has 13 residues. CDR1 SGHNT and CDR2 YYREEE come from the germline V gene (reference sequence). The CDR3 region is CASSLVQTGELFF. CDR3 coding DNA: TGTGCCAGCAGCTTGGTCCAAACCGGGGAGCTGTTTTTT.

This chain connects TRBV2 to TRBJ2-3; D might be TRBD1 or TRBD2, each matching 6 bases. V dropped 6 bases and J dropped 7 bases, with 17 bases sitting between them. The CDR3 is 14 amino acids. The germline V gene has CDR1 SNHLY and CDR2 FYNNEI. The CDR3 DNA sequence: TGTGCCAGCAGGTTCGATCGGGGGCTCAATACGCAGTATTTT. This sequence encodes CASRFDRGLNTQYF.

This chain links TRBV15 with TRBJ1-6; 7 nucleotides match TRBD1. CDR1 and CDR2 (germline): LNHNV, YYDKDF (reference sequence). V was pared by 5 bases and J by 6 bases, with 4 bases of the junction left unmatched. The CDR3 loop spans 14 amino acids. CDR3 DNA: TGTGCCACCAGCTCACAGGGGCGTAATTCACCCCTCCACTTT. Encoded protein: CATSSQGRNSPLHF.